This T cell receptor (beta chain) was found in a study of Ad26.COV2.S vaccination and SARS-CoV-2 variants. Study-wide findings and caveats: A substantial breadth of spike-specific CD8+ and CD4+ T cell responses after vaccination has been reported.

Treatment noted: around 19 received Ad26.COV2.S at low or high dose, single or two shots; roughly 5 received placebo; per-sample allocation not given. At day 63 after the first vaccine or placebo injection, samples were drawn. The germline V gene encodes CDR1 MNHEY and CDR2 SVGEGT. The V gene lost 5 bases and the J gene lost 1 base, with 20 bases spanning the gap. CDR3 length equals 18 residues. Using immunoSEQ multiplex PCR, the repertoire was profiled, and TCRdb retains in-frame clones only, with some absent. The sample contains roughly 350,000 clones, 86% of which appear only once. Remarks on this clone: Its specificity is unknown.

The clonotype comes from a person between 18 and 60 years old who received the Ad26.COV2.S COVID-19 vaccine or a placebo. The chain carries TRBV6-2 or TRBV6-3 and TRBJ2-2; D may be TRBD1 (6 bases). The sequenced sample was peripheral blood, obtained in a trial of Ad26.COV2.S vaccine versus placebo. The CDR3: CASSSPGAFVENTGELFF. The CDR3 nucleotides read TGTGCCAGCAGTAGCCCAGGGGCGTTTGTCGAGAACACCGGGGAGCTGTTTTTT.